The 14 T cell receptor beta chains in this list originate from one sample, sequenced in a study of response to subunit inactivated influenza vaccine. Each CDR3 protein is one row after TCRdb ran MiXCR on the RT-PCR reads. Of over 400,000 distinct CDR3 sequences listed, approximately 11% are singletons. Sequenced here: PBMCs from blood, sampled roughly 47 days after vaccination. The receptors originated from a man in his forties or fifties who received an inactivated influenza vaccine.

The genes are TRBV5-1 and TRBJ2-1, with D unclear. Trimming removed 3 bases from V and 10 bases from J, with 20 bases in between. This CDR3 spans 15 amino acids. Per germline, CDR1 SGHRS and CDR2 YFSETQ. CDR3 region: CASSSQTGAVEEQFF. DNA of the CDR3: TGCGCCAGCAGCTCACAGACTGGAGCTGTTGAGGAGCAGTTCTTC. The full variable domain, with the rest looked up from reference TRBV5-1 and TRBJ2-1, is KAGVTQTPRYLIKTRGQQVTLSCSPISGHRSVSWYQQTPGQGLQFLFEYFSETQRNKGNFPGRFSGRQFSNSRSEMNVSTLELGDSALYLCASSSQTGAVEEQFFGPGTRLTVL.

The CDR3 sequence is CASSVGGRQTQETQYF. CDR3 nucleotides: TGTGCCAGCAGCGTAGGAGGAAGACAGACGCAAGAGACCCAGTACTTC. The gene calls are TRBV9 and TRBJ2-5; D perhaps matches TRBD1 (5 bases). V lost 0 bases and J 2 bases, leaving 14 bases between the germline ends. Germline CDR1 is SGDLS and CDR2 is YYNGEE. The CDR3 is 16 amino acids.

This clonotype was observed at least ten times. The chain has TRBV20-1 and TRBJ2-5, with TRBD1 as a possible D gene (6 bases). CDR3 size: 13 residues. V lost 3 bases and J 2 bases, leaving 10 bases between the germline ends. Germline V gene sequence: CDR1 DFQATT, CDR2 SNEGSKA (reference sequence). CDR3 in amino acids: CSARTGLQETQYF. CDR3 in DNA: TGCAGTGCTAGGACAGGATTGCAAGAGACCCAGTACTTC.

This clonotype has ten or more counts. This chain joins TRBV5-1 and TRBJ1-1, with D possibly TRBD1 on 6 matching bases. V was clipped by 1 base and J by 0 bases, with 10 bases between them. Germline CDR1 reads SGHRS; CDR2 reads YFSETQ. There are 15 residues in the CDR3. The CDR3 spells CASSLLRDMNTEAFF. For the CDR3, the DNA is TGCGCCAGCAGCTTGCTCCGGGACATGAACACTGAAGCTTTCTTT.

This clonotype was counted only a few times. This sequence joins TRBV10-3 and TRBJ2-7; 9 bases are a match to TRBD2. CDR1 and CDR2 from the germline V gene are ENHRY and SYGVKD. This CDR3 spans 14 amino acids. The V segment lost 10 bases and the J segment 6 bases; nucleotides outside the gene matches: 13. This chain's CDR3 is CATFSGSPPPEQYF. The DNA of the CDR3 is TGTGCCACCTTTAGCGGGAGTCCACCCCCCGAGCAGTACTTC.

The sample holds many counts of this clonotype. This rearrangement joins TRBV20-1 to TRBJ2-4, with D maybe TRBD1 (5 bases). The CDR3 consists of 13 residues. V lost 6 bases, J lost 3 bases, and 12 bases lay in between. CDR1 DFQATT and CDR2 SNEGSKA come from the germline V gene (reference sequence). CDR3 DNA: TGCAGTGCGTTCGAAGGGGTCAAAAACATTCAGTACTTC. Its protein product is CSAFEGVKNIQYF.

The genes are TRBV2 and TRBJ2-3; D possibly uses TRBD1 or TRBD2 (5 bases each). V dropped 7 bases and J dropped 4 bases, with 24 bases sitting between them. The germline V gene encodes CDR1 SNHLY and CDR2 FYNNEI. The CDR3 has 17 amino acids. CDR3 residues: CASILYGTPMVADTQYF. The CDR3, as DNA: TGTGCCAGCATTCTGTACGGGACGCCCATGGTGGCAGATACGCAGTATTTT.

The V call is TRBV5-6, the J call TRBJ2-1; no reliable D call. The V gene lost 0 bases and the J gene lost 9 bases, with 10 bases spanning the gap. Per germline, CDR1 SGHDT and CDR2 YYEEEE. The CDR3 consists of 13 residues. This CDR3 reads CASSLAPAFEQFF. Here the CDR3 DNA reads TGTGCCAGCAGCTTGGCCCCGGCCTTTGAGCAGTTCTTC.

V is TRBV29-1 and J is TRBJ2-2, with 7 bases matching TRBD1. The V gene end was trimmed by 6 bases and the J gene end by 1 base; junction bases not matched to a gene: 2. The germline gives CDR1 SQVTM, CDR2 ANQGSEA. This CDR3 has 13 residues. This CDR3 is CSVWDRNTGELFF. CDR3 sequence (DNA): TGCAGCGTCTGGGACAGGAACACCGGGGAGCTGTTTTTT.

This clonotype was detected a few times. The V gene is TRBV5-1, the J gene TRBJ2-2, with a tentative D call TRBD1 (6 bases). The ends were cut back, 4 bases at V and 1 base at J, with 8 bases in the middle. The germline V gene encodes CDR1 SGHRS and CDR2 YFSETQ. CDR3 size: 14 residues. This CDR3 is CASSKGQNTGELFF. The CDR3 DNA follows: TGCGCCAGCAGCAAGGGACAGAACACCGGGGAGCTGTTTTTT.

This clonotype was observed a few times. The V call is TRBV20-1, the J call TRBJ1-2; 11 bases agree with TRBD1. There are 12 residues in the CDR3. Trimming cost V 7 bases and J 10 bases; bases outside gene matches: 8. Germline V gene lookup returns CDR1 DFQATT and CDR2 SNEGSKA (reference sequence). The CDR3 reads CSGPGQGEDYTF. The CDR3 DNA is TGCAGTGGTCCGGGACAGGGGGAGGACTACACCTTC.

The chain carries TRBV6-1 and TRBJ2-7; 9 bases map to TRBD1. Germline CDR1 is MNHNS and CDR2 is SASEGT. V lost 0 bases, J lost 4 bases, and 13 bases stayed unmatched. The CDR3 sequence is 18 residues long. The CDR3 loop is CASSEAGQGHLSGYEQYF. CDR3 DNA: TGTGCCAGCAGTGAAGCGGGACAGGGTCATCTTTCTGGGTACGAGCAGTACTTC.

This clonotype was observed at least ten times. This chain links TRBV7-2 with TRBJ1-5; D remains unclear. The length of the CDR3 is 12 residues. The V and J ends lost 1 base and 4 bases respectively, with 2 bases between them. CDR1 is SGHTA and CDR2 is FQGNSA in the germline V gene. CDR3 sequence (DNA): TGTGCCAGCAGCTTAGTGAATCAGCCCCAGCATTTT. Translation: CASSLVNQPQHF.

This clonotype was picked up a small number of times. This chain joins TRBV12-3 or TRBV12-4 and TRBJ2-2; 7 bases fit TRBD1. Germline trimming cut 2 bases from V and 3 bases from J; bases unmatched to any gene: 6. The CDR3 has 16 residues. This CDR3 reads CASSLQGVTHTGELFF. In DNA form, the CDR3 reads TGTGCCAGCAGTTTACAGGGGGTCACACACACCGGGGAGCTGTTTTTT.